The present T cell receptor (beta chain) was sequenced within a study of beta chain features in type 1 diabetes (dated by TCRdb to the late 2010s). Turning to the overall study: No differences in mean age, gender distribution, total cell number or subset yield were found between patients and healthy donors. In the study, TCRB repertoires of sorted circulating CD4+ T cell subsets from recently diagnosed type 1 diabetes patients were compared with those of matched healthy donors. A total of roughly 99,000,000 sorted cells were examined across all samples, and the number of cells per subset was strongly correlated with RNA yield. Whereas all 30 or so donors provided naive and central memory subsets, regulatory and stem cell-like memory subsets were isolated from just 8 patients and roughly eight healthy donors. Results the study describes overall, beyond this receptor: Naive, central memory and regulatory TCRB repertoires appeared more similar among patients than among healthy donors. Shorter templates might be favored by PCR, yet because patient and control samples were amplified and corrected together, any such skew would affect both groups equally. Because cDNA was sequenced instead of genomic DNA, highly expressing activated cells could be over-represented, though the groups showed no difference in activation or CD3 levels. Fewer insertions and more nucleotide deletions at VDJ recombination sites were observed in patients with type 1 diabetes, implying thymic rearrangement abnormalities. In all four CD4+ subsets, TCRB CDR3 length was moderately but significantly shorter in type 1 diabetes patients. Because small numbers of individuals were included in the HLA sub-analyses, any influence of HLA type on TCRB rearrangement was left unresolved.

At least ten counts were recorded for this clone. Its antigen specificity is not known. Base qualities are not at hand, and no much larger clone is one base apart. The sample contains more than one DNA sequence encoding this CDR3. From each donor, a single peripheral blood sample of about 116 mL on average was drawn into heparinised tubes. A BD FACSAria II and a panel including CD45RO, CCR7, CD25, CD127, CD95 and CD27 were used to sort naive, central memory, regulatory and stem cell-like memory CD4+ T cells. Purity was above 98% for every sorted population. PBMCs were separated immediately by Lymphoprep density gradient centrifugation and were stained directly, without being cultured. Samples were stained and sorted in pairs, with one healthy donor and one patient per experiment, so that batch effects were minimized. The entire isolated RNA was reverse transcribed using the High Capacity cDNA Reverse Transcription Kit, and thus expressed TCRB transcripts were sequenced. Naive, central memory and regulatory T cell samples underwent deep immunoSEQ sequencing, averaging about 3.5 million total reads per sample. Sorted cells were lysed in RLT buffer and RNA was extracted with DNase-treated RNeasy Micro or Mini kits, depending on cell number. To prevent cross-contamination, every cell subset was processed on its own, while patient and healthy donor samples were processed together. Using the immunoSEQ multiplex PCR, TCRB sequences were amplified from cDNA into 87-bp fragments spanning the CDR3 region. Sequencing of the amplicons was performed on the Illumina HiSeq platform. In the paper's pipeline: PCR bias was corrected computationally using synthetic template baselines, and reads within Hamming distance 2 were collapsed, with unmergeable singletons discarded. By aligning reads against IMGT, V, D and J genes, CDR3 length, and insertions or deletions at six rearrangement sites were assigned. Within each subset, clonotype counts were normalized to sorted cell number, after which true diversity and Gini coefficients were computed with the tcR R package. The overlap coefficient, calculated on TCRB nucleotide sequences, was used to quantify repertoire sharing. Entries here come from immuneACCESS through TCRdb and include only in-frame sequences with V and J called. Some clones fail to appear in such tables; in the studies checked, an unresolved V gene covers under half of the shortfall, and the cause of the remainder is unknown. The DNA was the basis for D and trimming; V, J and clone size are from that table. The sample includes around 250,000 clones, with about 25% observed a single time. The ten most abundant clones make up approximately 4% of the sample.

From a lookup of the germline V gene, CDR1 and CDR2 are ENHRY and SYGVKD. Including the terminal cysteine and phenylalanine, the CDR3 comprises 14 residues. The kept DNA is CDR3 alone, 42 bases in frame from the first base. The trim is 0 bases for V and 4 bases for J, with a gap of 9 bases between the germline ends. Here the chain combines TRBV10-3 and TRBJ2-5; the D gene is possibly TRBD1, with 6 bases matching. Sequencing was performed on central memory CD4+ T cells from blood. The clonotype originates from a man aged 30-40 years in good health. The nucleotide sequence is TGTGCCATCAGTGAGTCGAACAGGGCAGAGACCCAGTACTTC. It specifies CAISESNRAETQYF.